The T cell receptor beta chain under discussion was sequenced for a study of cytomegalovirus exposure and HLA in healthy donors. Whole-study findings and limits: Further analysis, carried out later, found HLA-associated TCR beta chains more clonally expanded than equally common other chains. Reports state that TCR beta sequences accurately predicted most subjects' HLA-A and HLA-B alleles. What a later analysis showed was that several of the most significant clusters appeared linked to common viral pathogens.

The CDR3 runs 16 residues. The germline V gene has CDR1 LNHDA and CDR2 SQIVND (reference sequence). V lost 8 bases to trimming and J lost 0 bases, with 14 bases between them. On this clone: What it binds is not known.

PCR was performed using 60 Vbeta and 13 Jbeta primers. Original data processing: Later, 65 million to 85 million unique TCR beta chains were counted in an analysis, and approximately 9.9 million of them were shared. Profiled with immunoSEQ multiplex PCR; TCRdb holds only in-frame clones, not every one. The D gene and trimming were derived from the DNA, and the V and J assignments and clone size from that table. The sample holds under 150,000 clones, 78% seen once. The receptor was derived from a woman between 40 and 55 years old in good health and CMV-seronegative. This chain joins TRBV19 and TRBJ2-6; perhaps TRBD2 as D (6 bases). The sequencing sample was made of PBMCs. As DNA, the CDR3 is TGTGCCAGTGGGGACTCGACTCTCTCTGGGGCCAACGTCCTGACTTTC. Its translation is CASGDSTLSGANVLTF.